This T cell receptor beta chain was sequenced for a study of T cell responses to AZD1222 COVID-19 vaccine. Study-wide results and limits: Targets within unmutated variant regions were reportedly found for nearly half of spike-specific TCRs. Baseline seropositives among AZD1222 recipients totaled only six or seven. Donors skewed white British and female; clonal diversity was possibly underestimated. Once two AZD1222 doses were given, Spike-specific TCR breadth and depth went up.

Trimming took off 3 bases at V and 5 bases at J, with 11 bases between the two ends. This CDR3 is built from 13 residues. Germline-derived CDR1 and CDR2 are GTSNPN and SVGIG (reference sequence). TCRdb's copy holds only in-frame clones and misses some; the assay was immunoSEQ multiplex PCR. The repertoire consists of around 100,000 clones, with roughly 87% occurring once and the leading ten covering roughly 2.5%. To note about this clone: Its antigen is not identified.

This receptor was taken from an adult who received the AZD1222 COVID-19 vaccine. V gene TRBV30 combines with J gene TRBJ1-5; D is unresolved. Sequenced material: peripheral blood, taken 28 days after the second AZD1222 dose. The CDR3 DNA reads TGTGCCTGGAGCCCCCAGACGTATCAGCCCCAGCATTTT. Amino acids: CAWSPQTYQPQHF. The entire variable domain, with the rest obtained from reference TRBV30 and TRBJ1-5, is as follows: SQTIHQWPATLVQPVGSPLSLECTVEGTSNPNLYWYRQAAGRGLQLLFYSVGIGQISSEVPQNLSASRPQDRQFILSSKKLLLSDSGFYLCAWSPQTYQPQHFGDGTRLSIL.